Listed below are T cell receptor beta chains from one sample, sequenced in a study of T cell repertoires in cytomegalovirus infection. From the reads, TCRdb called clonotypes with MiXCR, one entry per CDR3 protein. This sample has about 140,000 distinct CDR3 sequences, with 6.5% found just once. Sequences were obtained from PBMCs. The source is a human donor in good health (CMV status not recorded). Some clones in this sample may be carry-over from other donors' samples. Both conserved end residues are trimmed from each CDR3. Each record gives: D gene, V gene, J gene, CDR3 protein. A D gene is named only where the DNA matches it firmly.

>TRBD1|TRBV7-6|TRBJ2-7
ASSTIPGTGDNEQY
>-|TRBV7-2|TRBJ2-5
ASSLGGLQETQY
>TRBD2|TRBV7-2|TRBJ2-3
ASSSVAGEKDTQY
>-|TRBV3-1|TRBJ1-2
ASSQVKDGYT
>-|TRBV25-1|TRBJ1-4
ANSEFRGGPKEKLF
>-|TRBV7-8|TRBJ2-7
ASSLTRLPAYEQY
>-|TRBV7-2|TRBJ1-6
ASSLVGGLSAGLPLH
>TRBD1|TRBV18|TRBJ1-5
ANYSGTGIPQPQH
>-|TRBV7-9|TRBJ2-5
ASGRQSHQETQY
>-|TRBV7-9|TRBJ1-2
ASSLALYGYT
>-|TRBV4-2|TRBJ1-2
ASSQDWPVNGYT
>TRBD1|TRBV7-6|TRBJ1-1
ASSPQTGYNTEAF
>TRBD1|TRBV7-9|TRBJ1-2
ASSFPGQGDGYT
>TRBD1|TRBV20-1|TRBJ2-7
SARYTKLGTAAYEQY
>TRBD2|TRBV13|TRBJ2-1
ASSSGLAGLYNEQF
>TRBD1|TRBV28|TRBJ2-7
ASSLPGQISYEQY
>TRBD2|TRBV29-1|TRBJ2-2
SVGWGGGAGTGELF
>-|TRBV5-5|TRBJ2-1
ASSLVTANNEQF
>-|TRBV2|TRBJ2-7
ASSDGLPYEQY
>-|TRBV12-3/TRBV12-4|TRBJ2-7
ASSLTRYEQY
>TRBD1|TRBV6-2/TRBV6-3|TRBJ1-1
ASGQGASNTEAF
>TRBD1|TRBV15|TRBJ1-4
ATSIDRGPEKLF